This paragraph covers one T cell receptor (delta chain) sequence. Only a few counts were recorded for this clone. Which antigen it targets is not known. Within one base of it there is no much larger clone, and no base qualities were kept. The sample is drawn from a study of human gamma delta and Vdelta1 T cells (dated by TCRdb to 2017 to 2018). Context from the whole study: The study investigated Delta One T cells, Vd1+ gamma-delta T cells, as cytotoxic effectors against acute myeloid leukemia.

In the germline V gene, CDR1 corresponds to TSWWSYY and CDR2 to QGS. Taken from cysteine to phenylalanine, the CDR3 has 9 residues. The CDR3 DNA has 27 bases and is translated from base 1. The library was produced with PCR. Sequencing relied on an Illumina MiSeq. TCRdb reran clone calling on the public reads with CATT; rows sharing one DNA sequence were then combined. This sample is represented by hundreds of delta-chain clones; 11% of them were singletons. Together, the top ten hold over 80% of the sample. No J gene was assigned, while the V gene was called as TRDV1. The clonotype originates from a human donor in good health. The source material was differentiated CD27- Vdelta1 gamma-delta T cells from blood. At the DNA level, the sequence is TGTGCTCTTGGGCACTACCTTACGTTC. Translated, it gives CALGHYLTF.